The rows below give T cell receptor beta chains drawn from one sample of a study of cytomegalovirus exposure and HLA in healthy donors. The method was immunoSEQ multiplex PCR; TCRdb's version includes in-frame clones alone and lacks a portion of them. The sample gives about 130,000 clones, 74% of which show up once; 5.8% is in the top ten. Material: PBMCs. The receptor set was obtained from a woman in her fifties or sixties in good health and CMV-seropositive. Each CDR3 is given with its conserved first and last residue. Each record gives: D gene, clone size, V gene, J gene, CDR3 protein, CDR3 DNA. The D gene is left open where the match is weak. A row's size may be missing; if present it is once, few, many or a size class.

-,few,TRBV6-1,TRBJ2-5,CASQYVGRETQYF,TGTGCCAGCCAGTACGTGGGGAGGGAGACCCAGTACTTC
TRBD1,few,TRBV19,TRBJ2-3,CASSRGQGTDTQYF,TGTGCCAGTAGTAGGGGACAGGGGACAGATACGCAGTATTTT
TRBD1,-,TRBV10-3,TRBJ1-5,CAISEGGQSNQPQHF,TGTGCCATCAGTGAGGGGGGACAGAGCAATCAGCCCCAGCATTTT
-,once,TRBV6-1,TRBJ2-5,CASSEVGGRGETQYF,TGTGCCAGCAGTGAAGTGGGGGGGCGGGGAGAGACCCAGTACTTC
-,-,TRBV7-9,TRBJ1-1,CASSSEGVRNTEAFF,TGTGCCAGCAGCTCGGAAGGGGTGAGGAACACTGAAGCTTTCTTT
TRBD1,-,TRBV5-5,TRBJ2-7,CASSWGGTGSHEQYF,TGTGCCAGCAGCTGGGGCGGGACAGGGAGCCACGAGCAGTACTTC
-,-,TRBV7-8,TRBJ1-4,CASSRREGNEKLFF,TGTGCCAGCAGCCGCCGGGAGGGGAATGAAAAACTGTTTTTT
TRBD1,-,TRBV19,TRBJ1-5,CASRGQGDGQPQHF,TGTGCCAGTAGGGGACAGGGGGACGGTCAGCCCCAGCATTTT
TRBD1,-,TRBV5-1,TRBJ2-6,CASSTGTGSAGANVLTF,TGCGCCAGCAGCACGGGGACAGGAAGTGCTGGGGCCAACGTCCTGACTTTC
TRBD1,-,TRBV5-1,TRBJ1-1,CASSLKGTAAFF,TGCGCCAGCAGCTTGAAGGGGACAGCCGCTTTCTTT
-,-,TRBV15,TRBJ1-1,CATSRAGGATEAFF,TGTGCCACCAGCAGAGCGGGGGGGGCCACTGAAGCTTTCTTT
-,few,TRBV5-4,TRBJ2-3,CASSDTSRRALDTQYF,TGTGCCAGCAGCGATACCTCTAGGAGGGCCTTGGATACGCAGTATTTT
-,-,TRBV5-1,TRBJ2-1,CASSPDSYNEQFF,TGCGCCAGCAGCCCCGACAGCTACAATGAGCAGTTCTTC
TRBD1,-,TRBV29-1,TRBJ1-2,CSVNRGNGYTF,TGCAGCGTAAACAGGGGTAATGGCTACACCTTC
TRBD1,-,TRBV4-3,TRBJ1-2,CASRDSLANYGYTF,TGCGCCAGCCGGGACAGCCTTGCTAACTATGGCTACACCTTC
TRBD2,-,TRBV4-3,TRBJ2-1,CASSQTSGLGYNEQFF,TGCGCCAGCAGCCAAACTAGCGGTCTGGGGTACAATGAGCAGTTCTTC
-,-,TRBV7-9,TRBJ2-3,CASSLSPGVLTDTQYF,TGTGCCAGCAGCTTAAGCCCGGGAGTCCTCACAGATACGCAGTATTTT
-,-,TRBV29-1,TRBJ2-2,CSVSTGELFF,TGCAGCGTTTCTACCGGGGAGCTGTTTTTT
-,-,TRBV1,TRBJ2-7,CTSSGEPHYEQYF,TGCACCAGCAGCGGAGAACCACACTACGAGCAGTACTTC
-,-,TRBV10-3,TRBJ2-1,CAISESAYNEQFF,TGTGCCATCAGTGAGTCAGCGTACAATGAGCAGTTCTTC
TRBD2,-,TRBV7-9,TRBJ2-5,CAAQTSGGGETQYF,TGTGCCGCCCAGACTAGCGGGGGAGGGGAGACCCAGTACTTC
-,-,TRBV9,TRBJ2-2,CASLRVPGELFF,TGTGCCAGCCTCAGGGTTCCCGGGGAGCTGTTTTTT
-,-,TRBV18,TRBJ1-1,CASSRGRQENTEAFF,TGTGCCAGCTCAAGGGGCCGACAGGAGAACACTGAAGCTTTCTTT
-,few,TRBV5-6,TRBJ2-7,CASSSKHRTGLYEQYF,TGTGCCAGCAGCTCAAAACACAGGACCGGATTATACGAGCAGTACTTC
TRBD1,-,TRBV6-5,TRBJ1-1,CASSSRRGQREAFF,TGTGCCAGCAGTTCCCGCCGGGGACAGCGTGAAGCTTTCTTT
-,-,TRBV7-9,TRBJ1-4,CATGLLATNEKLFF,TGTGCCACAGGCCTCCTCGCAACTAATGAAAAACTGTTTTTT
-,-,TRBV11-1,TRBJ2-1,CASSSPFVSDEQFF,TGTGCCAGCAGCTCCCCTTTTGTGAGTGATGAGCAGTTCTTC
TRBD1,-,TRBV30,TRBJ1-2,CAWSVMGQGNYGYTF,TGTGCCTGGAGTGTAATGGGACAGGGCAACTATGGCTACACCTTC
-,-,TRBV6-5,TRBJ1-2,CASSYRGHGYTF,TGTGCCAGCAGTTACAGGGGCCATGGCTACACCTTC
TRBD1,once,TRBV11-2,TRBJ1-2,CASSSEGAGYTF,TGTGCCAGCAGCTCCGAGGGGGCTGGCTACACCTTC
TRBD2,-,TRBV4-2,TRBJ2-3,CASSQEAAGLAGGDTQYF,TGTGCCAGCAGCCAAGAGGCGGCGGGACTAGCGGGGGGAGATACGCAGTATTTT
-,-,TRBV5-1,TRBJ1-1,CASSSENNRYTEAFF,TGCGCCAGCAGCTCCGAAAACAACAGGTACACTGAAGCTTTCTTT
-,few,TRBV30,TRBJ1-1,CAWSVLQGLGTEAFF,TGTGCCTGGAGTGTATTACAGGGTCTGGGGACTGAAGCTTTCTTT
TRBD1,-,TRBV7-9,TRBJ1-5,CASSPIGQGDQPQHF,TGTGCCAGCAGCCCGATTGGACAGGGAGATCAGCCCCAGCATTTT
TRBD1,-,TRBV19,TRBJ2-3,CASSRDRGSDTQYF,TGTGCCAGTAGTAGGGACAGGGGCTCAGATACGCAGTATTTT
TRBD2,-,TRBV14,TRBJ2-1,CASSTSGGATNEQFF,TGTGCCAGCAGTACTAGCGGGGGGGCCACAAATGAGCAGTTCTTC
TRBD2,-,TRBV5-1,TRBJ2-7,CASSLEASGNEQYF,TGCGCCAGCAGCTTGGAGGCTAGCGGTAACGAGCAGTACTTC
-,-,TRBV29-1,TRBJ1-2,CSVGLSGIGYGYTF,TGCAGCGTTGGTCTTTCGGGGATAGGCTATGGCTACACCTTC
-,-,TRBV18,TRBJ1-3,CASSREGVSGNTIYF,TGTGCCAGCTCACGAGAAGGGGTCTCTGGAAACACCATATATTTT
-,-,TRBV6-1,TRBJ1-6,CASSESWRNNSPLHF,TGTGCCAGCAGTGAAAGTTGGCGGAATAATTCACCCCTCCACTTT
TRBD2,-,TRBV9,TRBJ2-3,CASSVGASGGNTHTQYF,TGTGCCAGCAGCGTAGGGGCTAGCGGGGGGAATACACATACGCAGTATTTT
TRBD1,few,TRBV19,TRBJ1-2,CASIGSGTEPWSYGYTF,TGTGCCAGTATTGGATCCGGGACAGAACCGTGGAGCTATGGCTACACCTTC
TRBD1,few,TRBV19,TRBJ2-3,CASSIPGTGASYF,TGTGCCAGTAGTATACCAGGGACAGGGGCATCGTATTTT
TRBD1,-,TRBV4-1,TRBJ1-5,CASSQGTGRGLNQPQHF,TGCGCCAGCAGCCAAGGGACAGGGCGGGGGCTCAATCAGCCCCAGCATTTT
-,few,TRBV6-6,TRBJ1-6,CASSYAKISDSPLHF,TGTGCCAGCAGTTACGCGAAAATATCTGATTCACCCCTCCACTTT
-,-,TRBV7-9,TRBJ2-3,CSSSSRLEVTDTQYF,TGTTCCAGCAGCTCCCGACTAGAGGTCACAGATACGCAGTATTTT
-,-,TRBV19,TRBJ1-3,CASRPMTGPGNTIYF,TGTGCCAGTAGGCCCATGACAGGCCCTGGAAACACCATATATTTT
-,-,TRBV28,TRBJ1-1,CASIRDLQENTEAFF,TGTGCCAGCATCCGCGACTTACAGGAGAACACTGAAGCTTTCTTT
TRBD1,-,TRBV5-1,TRBJ1-6,CASSLTGTGRSPLHF,TGCGCCAGCAGCCTGACGGGGACAGGGAGGTCACCCCTCCACTTT
-,-,TRBV6-5,TRBJ2-7,CASSYLGGEQYF,TGTGCCAGCAGTTACTTAGGGGGCGAGCAGTACTTC
-,-,TRBV5-5,TRBJ2-7,CASSSEVGSSYEQYF,TGTGCCAGCAGTTCGGAGGTGGGGAGCTCCTACGAGCAGTACTTC